This TCR beta chain is drawn from a study of blood T cells in healthy people across ages. Overall study findings and caveats: Changes in expanded clonotypes were possibly confounded, as the CMV status of donors was unknown. TCR beta diversity, measured per million T cells, fell in a roughly linear way with age.

Drawn from each donor were 8.5 to 10 milliliters of peripheral blood. It was with a sample-barcoded 5' primer and a J-beta primer mix that a second PCR of about 7 to 12 cycles was run. Carrying 12 random nucleotides, a template-switch adaptor labeled each individual cDNA molecule. TCRdb itself ran the 5' RACE reads through MiXCR, one entry per CDR3 protein. The sample has some 1.7 million distinct CDR3 sequences, over 25% seen once. For this clonotype: What it binds is not known.

Germline assignment: CDR1 DFQATT and CDR2 SNEGSKA (reference sequence). The CDR3 loop spans 17 amino acids. Between the trimmed V and J ends, which lost 0 bases and 0 bases, there was a span of 12 bases. The receptor was isolated from a woman in her thirties in good health. The chain joins TRBV20-1 to TRBJ1-6, with D perhaps TRBD1 (5 bases). Sample: blood. The CDR3 spells CSARDLTESSYNSPLHF. The CDR3 DNA is TGCAGTGCTAGAGATCTGACAGAGAGCTCCTATAATTCACCCCTCCACTTT.